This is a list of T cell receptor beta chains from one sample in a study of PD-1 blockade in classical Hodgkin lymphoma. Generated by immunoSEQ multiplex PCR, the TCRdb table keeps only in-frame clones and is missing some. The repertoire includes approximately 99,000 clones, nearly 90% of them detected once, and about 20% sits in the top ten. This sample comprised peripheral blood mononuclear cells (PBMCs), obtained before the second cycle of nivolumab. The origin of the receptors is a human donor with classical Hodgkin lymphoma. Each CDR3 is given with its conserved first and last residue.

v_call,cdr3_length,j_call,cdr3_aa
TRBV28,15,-,CASSLVRIPSYEQYF
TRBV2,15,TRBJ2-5,CASTDQGISQETQYF
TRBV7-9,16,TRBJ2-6,CALAGDRDSGANVLTF
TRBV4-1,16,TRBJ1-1,CASSPWGRNLNTEAFF
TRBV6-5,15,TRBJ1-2,CASSLRDPGREGYTF
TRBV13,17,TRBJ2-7,CASSLGRTSGSFYEQYF
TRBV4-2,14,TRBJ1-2,CASLPRAGDYGYTF
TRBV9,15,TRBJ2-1,CASRKPGPDYNEQFF
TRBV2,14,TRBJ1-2,CASMRTGGGYGYTF
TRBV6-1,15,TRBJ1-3,CASSAGGLSGNTIYF
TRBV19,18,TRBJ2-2,CASSTQTLKGIGTGELFF
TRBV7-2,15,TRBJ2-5,CASSLGAGPQGTQYF
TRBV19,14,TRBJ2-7,CASSIGGSYDEQYF
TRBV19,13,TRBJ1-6,CASRAKANSPLHF
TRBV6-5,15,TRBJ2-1,CASSYKSWGGNEQFF
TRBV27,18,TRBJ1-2,CASSLRPPGRGGTYGYTF
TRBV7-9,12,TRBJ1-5,CASSFSNQPQHF
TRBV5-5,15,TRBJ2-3,CASSLLSIAADTQYF
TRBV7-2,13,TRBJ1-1,CASSEGTETEAFF
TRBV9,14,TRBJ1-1,CASRAGGRNTEAFF
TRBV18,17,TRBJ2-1,CASSPPRGGRLYNEQFF
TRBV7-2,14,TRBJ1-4,CASRGRQGWEKLFF
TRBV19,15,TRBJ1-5,CASSPFSGRNQPQHF
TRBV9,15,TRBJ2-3,CASSVGGRTTDTQYF
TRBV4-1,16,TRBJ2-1,CASSQEGGRAYNEQFF
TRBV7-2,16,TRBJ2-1,CASSPASGEGYNEQFF
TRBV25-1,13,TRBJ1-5,CASSDYSNQPQHF
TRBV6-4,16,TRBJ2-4,CASSESSWGAKNIQYF
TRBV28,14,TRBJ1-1,CASSLGRANTEAFF
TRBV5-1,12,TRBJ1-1,CASSLVTGEAFF
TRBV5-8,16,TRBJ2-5,CASSLLGDSRWVTQYF